This TCR beta chain came from a study of cytomegalovirus exposure and HLA in healthy donors. CDR3 length equals 15 residues. Germline V gene data show CDR1 as MGHDK and CDR2 as SYGVNS. V lost 6 bases to trimming and J lost 1 base; unmatched junction nucleotides: 5. Note on this clone: Its antigen is not known.

A multiplex PCR was run with 60 Vbeta primers and 13 Jbeta primers. Produced via immunoSEQ multiplex PCR; TCRdb's table is partial and in-frame only. The sample holds some 75,000 clones. Study-wide points: The listing of some 170 TCR beta chains classed them as cytomegalovirus-associated.

This sequence originates from a boy between 10 and 17 years old in good health and CMV-seronegative. V gene TRBV25-1 combines with J gene TRBJ1-3; 8 bases match TRBD1. The material sequenced was PBMCs. The CDR3 here is CASSRQGTSGNTIYF. The CDR3 DNA reads TGTGCCAGCAGCCGACAGGGGACATCTGGAAACACCATATATTTT. Full variable domain (outside the CDR3, taken from reference TRBV25-1 and TRBJ1-3): EADIYQTPRYLVIGTGKKITLECSQTMGHDKMYWYQQDPGMELHLIHYSYGVNSTEKGDLSSESTVSRIRTEHFPLTLESARPSHTSQYLCASSRQGTSGNTIYFGEGSWLTVV.